These T cell receptor beta chains were read from a single sample in a study of T cells expressing NK-cell markers. TCRdb derives one entry per CDR3 protein from the 5' RACE reads, leaving out DNA. The clone table shows some 340,000 distinct CDR3 sequences, with the ten largest holding roughly 5.4%. Material for sequencing was blood T cells: a sorted CD56 or NKG2C T cell subset, CD4+ or CD8+ T cells, or bulk PBMC T cells (not recorded which). All receptors come from a man between 18 and 69 years old in good health. CDR3s include the opening cysteine and the closing phenylalanine or tryptophan.

cdr3_length	j_call	v_call	cdr3_aa
14	TRBJ2-1	TRBV12-3/TRBV12-4	CASSTPSSYNEQFF
19	TRBJ2-4	TRBV7-8	CASSLGRTGSFTVKNIQYF
16	TRBJ1-1	TRBV5-1	CASSRGDREMNTEAFF
12	TRBJ1-2	TRBV2	CASMVVRGGYTF
15	TRBJ2-2	TRBV10-3	CAIRDEAGATGELFF
18	TRBJ2-5	TRBV11-2	CASSLMYSGGRVQETQYF
15	TRBJ2-2	TRBV20-1	CSARWPGSSTGELFF
15	TRBJ2-1	TRBV5-6	CASSRVGFSYNEQFF
13	TRBJ1-2	TRBV7-9	CASSLTLGDGYTF
15	TRBJ2-5	TRBV6-1	CASSLSTGRIETQYF
15	TRBJ2-3	TRBV29-1	CSVEDKGRSTDTQYF
12	TRBJ2-5	TRBV5-1	CASSLGWETQYF
15	TRBJ2-1	TRBV11-2	CASSPTSGAHNEQFF
15	TRBJ2-1	TRBV2	CASRPSGGSYNEQFF
13	TRBJ1-2	TRBV27	CASAGMGYYGYTF
15	TRBJ1-5	TRBV19	CASRRGQGRNQPQHF
16	TRBJ2-3	TRBV4-2	CASSQGPSGGENTQYF
15	TRBJ2-1	TRBV20-1	CSGIPGLAGYNEQFF
15	TRBJ1-1	TRBV7-9	CASNSDRGKYTEAFF
17	TRBJ2-5	TRBV4-2	CASSQNYLAGGAETQYF
17	TRBJ1-2	TRBV28	CASSSPTGVSPPYGYTF
18	TRBJ2-7	TRBV7-2	CASSLAPGQGDRSYEQYF
20	TRBJ2-1	TRBV4-1	CASSQEGLAGDLSSYNEQFF
14	TRBJ1-3	TRBV7-2	CASSGQTPRNTIYF
11	TRBJ2-1	TRBV20-1	CRAHGDNEQFF
16	TRBJ2-7	TRBV18	CASSPGTSGGAYEQYF
14	TRBJ2-1	TRBV19	CASDRGLSYNEQFF
17	TRBJ2-6	TRBV7-9	CASRRDRAGTGANVLTF
17	TRBJ2-1	TRBV14	CASSQGWGGGQNKEQFF
11	TRBJ1-1	TRBV14	CASSRGHVAFF
15	TRBJ1-6	TRBV12-3/TRBV12-4	CASSSSQRMNSPLHF
16	TRBJ2-1	TRBV20-1	CSARSGQGRGYNEQFF
17	TRBJ2-1	TRBV2	CASSEGTSGGYYNEQFF
15	TRBJ2-2	TRBV20-1	CSARGWGVNTGELFF
15	TRBJ2-2	TRBV11-2	CASSLNGGPTGELFF
16	TRBJ1-2	TRBV28	CASSFISTGGTYGYTF
12	TRBJ1-5	TRBV20-1	CSASRGEKPQHF
16	TRBJ2-1	TRBV5-1	CASSLALVSSYNEQFF
14	TRBJ2-3	TRBV20-1	CSAPGQGAFDTQYF
16	TRBJ2-3	TRBV5-6	CASSSTRTKPTDTQYF
15	TRBJ1-4	TRBV2	CASTRQGATNEKLFF